Only a few counts were recorded for the clone carrying this T cell receptor beta chain. The target antigen is unknown. Primers used in a second PCR of about 6 to 11 cycles were a sample-barcoded 5' primer and a J-beta primer mix. Sequencing of every sample gave 2.5 million or more CDR3-containing paired-end reads. TCRdb itself ran the 5' RACE reads through MiXCR, one entry per CDR3 protein. The data contain 1.5 million to 2 million distinct CDR3 sequences, about 50% of them singletons. The source of the sample is a study of blood T cells in healthy people across ages. Collection of about 9.4 milliliters of peripheral blood was performed for each donor. Study results and limitations: TCR beta diversity correlated strongly with naive T cell percentage.

V was clipped by 10 bases and J by 9 bases, with 10 bases between them. This CDR3 spans 10 amino acids. Germline lookup yields CDR1 MNHEY and CDR2 SVGAGI. The rearrangement uses TRBV6-5 and TRBJ2-4; no reliable D call. Sequencing input: blood. The clonotype originates from a woman between 40 and 55 years old in good health. The CDR3 sequence is CATYKGIQYF. Here the CDR3 DNA reads TGTGCCACCTACAAGGGCATTCAGTACTTC.